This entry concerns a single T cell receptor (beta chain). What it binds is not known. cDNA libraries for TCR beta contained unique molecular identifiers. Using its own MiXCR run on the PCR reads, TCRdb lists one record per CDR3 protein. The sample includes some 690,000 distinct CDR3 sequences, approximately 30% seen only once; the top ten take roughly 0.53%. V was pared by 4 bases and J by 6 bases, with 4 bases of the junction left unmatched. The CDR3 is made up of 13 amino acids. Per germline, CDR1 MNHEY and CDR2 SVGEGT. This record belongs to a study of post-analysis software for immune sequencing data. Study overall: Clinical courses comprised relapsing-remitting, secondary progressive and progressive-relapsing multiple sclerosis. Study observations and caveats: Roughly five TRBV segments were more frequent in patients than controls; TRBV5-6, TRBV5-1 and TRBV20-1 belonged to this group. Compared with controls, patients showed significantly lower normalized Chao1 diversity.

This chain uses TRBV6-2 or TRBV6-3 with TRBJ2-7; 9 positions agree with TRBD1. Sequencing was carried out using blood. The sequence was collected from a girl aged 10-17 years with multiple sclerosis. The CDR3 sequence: CASSWGQGPEQYF. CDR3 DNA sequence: TGTGCCAGCAGTTGGGGACAGGGTCCCGAGCAGTACTTC.